This T cell receptor (beta chain) was recovered during a study of technical replicates of blood from a handful of donors. The germline V gene has CDR1 MNHNS and CDR2 SASEGT. V shed 2 bases, J shed 6 bases, and the junction held 6 bases outside the gene matches. CDR3 size: 16 residues. Data came from immunoSEQ multiplex PCR; TCRdb stores just in-frame clones and leaves some out. Of just over 95,000 clones listed, around 95% are singletons. This TCR was sampled from a human donor in good health. The material sequenced was T cells isolated from PBMCs. The chain links TRBV6-1 to TRBJ2-7; 14 bases map to TRBD2. The CDR3 bases are TGTGCCAGCAGTGAACGGGGACTAGCGGGAGTCGGCGAGCAGTACTTC. It encodes CASSERGLAGVGEQYF.